These T cell receptor beta chains were read from a single sample in a study of cytomegalovirus exposure and HLA in healthy donors. Repertoires were generated with immunoSEQ multiplex PCR, while TCRdb's copy carries only in-frame clones and drops some. The sample includes 110,000 or so clones, around 77% of them seen just once. Sample: PBMCs. The receptors were gathered from a middle-aged man in good health and CMV-seropositive. Each CDR3 is given with its conserved first and last residue.

V | CDR3
TRBV15 | CATSSDTGGLETQYF
TRBV6-6 | CASSQPRGASNYGYTF
TRBV10-3 | CATQRDTEYQPQHF
TRBV2 | CASLVGTGTYEQYF
TRBV14 | CASSQLRGDSPMYNEQFF
TRBV6-5 | CASSYWGQGDEQYF
TRBV4-1 | CASSLFYSGAGGANVLTF
TRBV9 | CASSVGGDSPLHF
TRBV29-1 | CSVGGTVFYEQYF
TRBV27 | CASSGTGGNQPQHF
TRBV6-5 | CASLGPLTGDYGYTF
TRBV28 | CASSLDTLEGTPWEQFF
TRBV6-5 | CASSYSAGWAYEQYF
TRBV7-9 | CASSEQRVMAGAVTDTQYF
TRBV6-5 | CASSYPGLEQFF
TRBV5-4 | CASSLISDYTGELFF
TRBV28 | CASSFHGISYEQYF
TRBV15 | CATSSNRGPLASYEQYF
TRBV5-1 | CASRGQGANYEQYF
TRBV2 | CASSESFGQGDEQYF
TRBV9 | CASSVGAGDDDLYHGYTF
TRBV11-3 | CASSYGLDTYEQYF